These 27 T cell receptor beta chains originate from one sample sequenced in a study of response to subunit inactivated influenza vaccine. TCRdb reprocessed the RT-PCR reads via MiXCR and lists one record per CDR3 protein. The sample consists of roughly 540,000 distinct CDR3 sequences, roughly 23% of them appearing once. This sample was shared with a second study, whose subject was T cells expressing NK-cell markers. Per that paper: The authors made TCR beta cDNA libraries by 5'RACE template switching. This switching added a universal primer site and UMIs.

The material was CD4+ T cells sorted from PBMCs, obtained roughly 12 days after vaccination. The receptors shown here come from a man between 45 and 60 years old who received an inactivated influenza vaccine.

This clonotype was picked up a small number of times. The chain combines TRBV20-1 with TRBJ2-3; 12 nucleotides agree with TRBD2. Germline CDR1 DFQATT, CDR2 SNEGSKA (reference sequence). The trim removed 3 bases at V and 4 bases at J, leaving 8 bases unmatched. CDR3 size: 16 residues. In DNA form, the CDR3 reads TGCAGTGCTAGGAGACTAGCGGGAGTGTCTGCAGATACGCAGTATTTT. Amino acids: CSARRLAGVSADTQYF.

This clonotype was recorded a few times. The chain joins TRBV5-6 to TRBJ1-1; D unresolved. Trimming pared 4 bases from V and 1 base from J, leaving 14 bases between. Germline loops: CDR1 SGHDT, CDR2 YYEEEE. The length of the CDR3 is 15 residues. CDR3 in amino acids: CASSGWARRNTEAFF. The CDR3 DNA reads TGTGCCAGCAGCGGGTGGGCCAGGAGGAACACTGAAGCTTTCTTT.

This clonotype has only a few counts. The rearrangement joins TRBV12-3 or TRBV12-4 to TRBJ2-2; D is unresolved. The germline V and J ends were trimmed by 6 bases and 0 bases, with 5 bases remaining between them. The CDR3 covers 13 residues. The CDR3 region has the DNA TGTGCCAGCAGGGCCGCGAACACCGGGGAGCTGTTTTTT. Amino acids: CASRAANTGELFF.

This clonotype was seen a handful of times. The chain employs TRBV11-2 and TRBJ2-4; D uncertain. The germline V gene encodes CDR1 SGHAT and CDR2 FQNNGV. V was shortened by 0 bases and J by 6 bases, with 9 bases between the two germline ends. CDR3 length: 14 amino acids. In DNA, the CDR3 is TGTGCCAGCAGCTTAGAGGTGGTTGGAAACATTCAGTACTTC. It translates to CASSLEVVGNIQYF.

This chain joins TRBV5-1 and TRBJ2-3; 8 nucleotides align to TRBD1. This CDR3 region has 15 residues. Germline-derived CDR1 and CDR2 are SGHRS and YFSETQ. The J segment lost 4 bases and the V segment lost 1 base, leaving 5 bases of the junction unmatched. CDR3 DNA sequence: TGCGCCAGCAGCTTGCGGACAGGGCGGGCAGATACGCAGTATTTT. Translation: CASSLRTGRADTQYF.

The chain joins TRBV10-3 to TRBJ2-3; TRBD2 is a possible D gene (6 bases). The CDR3 has 13 residues. With 7 bases removed from V and 5 bases from J, the gap between germline ends came to 13 bases. Germline V gene data show CDR1 as ENHRY and CDR2 as SYGVKD. In DNA form, the CDR3 reads TGTGCCATCAAGGGCGGGACCGTAGATACGCAGTATTTT. Translating gives CAIKGGTVDTQYF.

This clonotype was counted only a few times. The gene calls are TRBV12-3 or TRBV12-4 and TRBJ1-1; possibly TRBD1 for D (6 bases). Trimming pared 8 bases from V and 5 bases from J, leaving 12 bases between. The length of the CDR3 is 12 residues. The CDR3 is CASLGGGTEAFF. As DNA, the CDR3 is TGTGCCAGCCTTGGAGGGGGGACTGAAGCTTTCTTT.

This clonotype appeared a few times. The rearrangement uses TRBV4-1 and TRBJ1-4; 9 bases are a match to TRBD1. Germline V gene sequence: CDR1 MGHRA, CDR2 YSYEKL. J gave up 2 bases and V 5 bases, and 6 bases lay outside the gene matches. The CDR3 is 16 residues long. Here the CDR3 reads CASSYRQGGTNEKLFF. The CDR3 DNA is TGCGCCAGCAGCTACCGACAGGGGGGGACTAATGAAAAACTGTTTTTT.

J is TRBJ2-7 and V is TRBV30, with D tentatively TRBD2 (5 bases). The CDR3 is made up of 12 amino acids. With 2 bases removed from V and 3 bases from J, the gap between germline ends came to 8 bases. CDR1 GTSNPN and CDR2 SVGIG come from the germline V gene (reference sequence). CDR3 coding DNA: TGTGCCTGGAGTCCCCGGGACTACGAGCAGTACTTC. Translated: CAWSPRDYEQYF.

This clonotype was picked up one time. The gene calls are TRBV20-1 and TRBJ2-5, with D perhaps matching TRBD1 or TRBD2 (5 bases each). The CDR3 is made up of 14 amino acids. The germline V gene has CDR1 DFQATT and CDR2 SNEGSKA (reference sequence). Trimming stripped 3 bases from V and 0 bases from J, with 11 bases between. The chain's CDR3 is CSASGTANQETQYF. The CDR3 DNA reads TGCAGTGCTAGTGGGACGGCGAACCAAGAGACCCAGTACTTC.

V usage is TRBV27 and J usage is TRBJ1-4; D gene ambiguous. This CDR3 has 13 amino acids. The germline CDR1 and CDR2 sequences are MNHEY and SMNVEV (reference sequence). Trimming removed 6 bases at V and 6 bases at J, with 11 bases between. As DNA, the CDR3 is TGTGCCAGCAGGACTACCGGTCATGAAAAACTGTTTTTT. It translates to CASRTTGHEKLFF. The whole variable domain, remainder taken from reference TRBV27 and TRBJ1-4, is EAQVTQNPRYLITVTGKKLTVTCSQNMNHEYMSWYRQDPGLGLRQIYYSMNVEVTDKGDVPEGYKVSRKEKRNFPLILESPSPNQTSLYFCASRTTGHEKLFFGSGTQLSVL.

The table lists this clonotype with a few counts. The CDR3 nucleotides read TGTGCCAGCAGCTTAGCGATACTAGCGGGAGGATACGAGCAGTACTTC. Its translation is CASSLAILAGGYEQYF. The chain uses TRBV7-2 and TRBJ2-7; 12 bases are a match to TRBD2. Losses at the gene ends were 0 bases for V and 4 bases for J; bases not matched to a gene: 4. CDR1 is SGHTA, CDR2 FQGNSA, per germline. The CDR3 runs 16 residues.

This sequence joins TRBV20-1 and TRBJ2-7; D tentatively fits TRBD1 or TRBD2 (5 bases each). V was clipped by 3 bases and J by 0 bases, with 12 bases between them. This CDR3 region has 14 residues. CDR1 and CDR2 (germline): DFQATT, SNEGSKA (reference sequence). This CDR3 reads CSARRDGDSYEQYF. CDR3 coding DNA: TGCAGTGCTAGGAGGGACGGTGACTCCTACGAGCAGTACTTC.

This clonotype was detected many times. This chain links TRBV5-1 with TRBJ2-7; 12 nucleotides line up with TRBD1. The CDR3 extends over 14 amino acids. Germline V gene data show CDR1 as SGHRS and CDR2 as YFSETQ. The J segment lost 4 bases and the V segment lost 3 bases, leaving 2 bases of the junction unmatched. CDR3 sequence reads: CASSSGQGAYEQYF. DNA of the CDR3: TGCGCCAGCAGCTCGGGACAGGGGGCTTACGAGCAGTACTTC. The variable domain in full, completed from reference TRBV5-1 and TRBJ2-7, reads KAGVTQTPRYLIKTRGQQVTLSCSPISGHRSVSWYQQTPGQGLQFLFEYFSETQRNKGNFPGRFSGRQFSNSRSEMNVSTLELGDSALYLCASSSGQGAYEQYFGPGTRLTVT.

V is TRBV19 and J is TRBJ1-5; D unclear. Germline values: CDR1 LNHDA, CDR2 SQIVND (reference sequence). Between the trimmed V and J ends, which lost 6 bases and 4 bases, there was a span of 7 bases. This CDR3 has 12 residues. CDR3 sequence (DNA): TGTGCCAGTAGCTACAGAAATCAGCCCCAGCATTTT. Translating gives CASSYRNQPQHF.

The genes are TRBV12-3 or TRBV12-4 and TRBJ2-1, with D possibly being TRBD2 (7 bases). CDR3 length: 15 amino acids. Trimming removed 5 bases at V and 3 bases at J, with 14 bases between. The CDR3 reads CASSARGAGYNEQFF. CDR3 sequence (DNA): TGTGCCAGCAGTGCTCGGGGGGCGGGCTACAATGAGCAGTTCTTC.

This clonotype was detected a few times. The chain carries TRBV30 and TRBJ2-5; the match to TRBD1 covers 8 bases. CDR1 GTSNPN and CDR2 SVGIG come from the germline V gene (reference sequence). There are 14 residues in the CDR3. Trimming removed 7 bases from V and 5 bases from J; junction bases left unmatched: 12. CDR3 in DNA: TGTGCCTTGGACAGGGCGGGGATTTTTGAGACCCAGTACTTC. The encoded protein is CALDRAGIFETQYF.

V usage is TRBV12-3 or TRBV12-4 and J usage is TRBJ2-3; TRBD2 aligns across 12 bases. V dropped 6 bases and J dropped 4; count of bases not matched to a gene: 5. The CDR3 runs 15 residues. The CDR3 here is CASSTTSGGPDTQYF. CDR3 nucleotides: TGTGCCAGCAGCACGACTAGCGGGGGCCCAGATACGCAGTATTTT.

This clonotype has only a few counts. This chain uses TRBV20-1 with TRBJ1-4; D gene ambiguous. CDR3 length equals 15 residues. CDR1 DFQATT and CDR2 SNEGSKA come from the germline V gene (reference sequence). V lost 3 bases, J lost 8 bases, and 19 bases lay in between. In nucleotides, the CDR3 is TGCAGTGCTAGGGACCCTGTGAGGCCTGGCGAAAAACTGTTTTTT. Protein product: CSARDPVRPGEKLFF.

In this sample, this clonotype turned up many times. The chain recombines TRBV5-1 with TRBJ1-5; TRBD1 might be the D (5 bases). This CDR3 contains 13 residues. The V gene's germline CDR1 is SGHRS and CDR2 YFSETQ. The V gene lost 4 bases and the J gene lost 6 bases, with 11 bases spanning the gap. The CDR3 reads CASSEGFGQPQHF. The CDR3 DNA is TGCGCCAGCAGCGAGGGGTTCGGTCAGCCCCAGCATTTT.

The chain combines TRBV20-1 with TRBJ2-7; the D is unclear. The CDR3 spans 14 residues. The V and J ends lost 5 bases and 1 base respectively, with 15 bases between them. Germline V gene sequence: CDR1 DFQATT, CDR2 SNEGSKA (reference sequence). The CDR3 DNA follows: TGCAGTGCTTCCCAACTTCTGCGGTCCTACGAGCAGTACTTC. As protein: CSASQLLRSYEQYF.

The chain carries TRBV19 and TRBJ1-2, with D uncertain. CDR3 length equals 14 residues. Between the trimmed V and J ends, which lost 6 bases and 1 base, there was a span of 12 bases. In germline, CDR1 is LNHDA, CDR2 SQIVND (reference sequence). CDR3 in DNA: TGTGCCAGTAGGCCCAACCCCGATAACTATGGCTACACCTTC. Its protein is CASRPNPDNYGYTF.

The chain uses TRBV28 and TRBJ1-2; D not certain. Looked up from germline, CDR1 is MDHEN and CDR2 is SYDVKM. The CDR3 sequence is 11 residues long. Trimming stripped 5 bases from V and 3 bases from J, with 4 bases between. The CDR3 spells CASSRHYGYTF. CDR3 DNA sequence: TGTGCCAGCAGTCGGCACTATGGCTACACCTTC.

This chain links TRBV10-3 with TRBJ2-5, with 7 bases identical to TRBD2. The CDR3 length is 14 residues. V dropped 5 bases and J dropped 2; count of bases not matched to a gene: 5. Germline CDR1 and CDR2: ENHRY and SYGVKD. For the CDR3, the DNA is TGTGCCATCAGTACCGGGGGGAAACAAGAGACCCAGTACTTC. It translates to CAISTGGKQETQYF.

This clonotype was counted at least ten times. This rearrangement joins TRBV7-8 to TRBJ2-1; 13 nucleotides agree with TRBD2. The V segment lost 6 bases and the J segment 4 bases; nucleotides outside the gene matches: 3. This CDR3 has 15 residues. CDR1 and CDR2 from the germline V gene are SGHVS and FQNEAQ. The CDR3 here is CASRLLAGGYNEQFF. In DNA form, the CDR3 reads TGTGCCAGCAGGTTACTAGCGGGAGGGTACAATGAGCAGTTCTTC.

The genes are TRBV6-1 and TRBJ1-2; D might be TRBD1 (6 bases). The germline V and J ends were trimmed by 6 bases and 4 bases, with 15 bases remaining between them. This CDR3 has 14 amino acids. The germline gives CDR1 MNHNS, CDR2 SASEGT. CDR3 sequence reads: CASRNRVSVYGYTF. For the CDR3, the DNA is TGTGCCAGCAGAAACAGGGTATCCGTCTATGGCTACACCTTC.

This clonotype was seen only a few times. This chain connects TRBV5-5 to TRBJ1-2; D unclear. The germline V gene encodes CDR1 SGHKS and CDR2 YYEKEE (reference sequence). Deletions cut 4 bases from V and 0 bases from J, with 10 bases between. This CDR3 comprises 14 residues. CDR3 sequence: CASSHDIANYGYTF. The CDR3, as DNA: TGTGCCAGCAGCCACGACATAGCTAACTATGGCTACACCTTC.